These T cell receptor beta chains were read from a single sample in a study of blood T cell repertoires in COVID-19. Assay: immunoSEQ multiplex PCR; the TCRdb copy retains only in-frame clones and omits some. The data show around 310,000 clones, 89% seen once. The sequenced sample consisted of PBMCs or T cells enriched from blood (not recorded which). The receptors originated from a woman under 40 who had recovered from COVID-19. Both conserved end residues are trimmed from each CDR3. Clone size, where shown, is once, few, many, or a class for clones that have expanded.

ASRTGNTEAF	TRBV5-5	few
ASSLPGQGPYTEAF	TRBV7-9	-
ASSRDRGQPEAF	TRBV2	-
ASSPQGVVETQY	TRBV7-2	-
ASSGGLADEQF	TRBV7-9	-
ASSAGLGIFRFKAGELF	TRBV9	-
ATGKMDSAGAF	TRBV6-6	-
ASSLPQDTEAF	TRBV28	-
ASSPGTGKYEQY	TRBV2	-
ASIPDRPTRPGANVLT	TRBV10-1	-
ASSPQAGLNTGELF	TRBV14	-
ASSPLSWWSGNTEAF	TRBV6-6	-
ASSLVRGGSSYNEQF	TRBV7-2	-
ASSLVSNIQY	TRBV5-6	-
ASSETYYRNEKLF	TRBV6-1	-
ASRSLGQGGVDEKLF	TRBV7-6	few
ASAGTGGHTGELF	TRBV28	-
ATSEASGTQY	TRBV24-1	-
ASSFGANEKLF	TRBV11-1	-
ASSQDSPPAGAAKNIQY	TRBV4-1	-
ASMTLAGSYEQY	TRBV7-2	-
ASSYRRGLGPNQPQH	TRBV6-2/TRBV6-3	few
ASRRSSGGSYEQY	TRBV6-5	-
ASSTRDRGDQPQH	TRBV6-6	-
ASRGLNPFGEQY	TRBV19	-
AWITSEEKLF	TRBV30	-
ASSLPGVRELF	TRBV27	once
ASSGSLRGTIEQY	TRBV2	-
AIGEGDYGYT	TRBV10-3	-
ASSLALQQGTSNIQY	TRBV7-9	few
ASSLAISSGAPLF	TRBV7-9	once
ASSLRVQDEQY	TRBV13	-
ASSLGSGYNEQF	TRBV5-1	-
AWSVQESQTIPYNEQF	TRBV30	-
ASSPRDLNTIY	TRBV28	-
ASSLYLSTHLYGYT	TRBV5-6	once
ASSYGSGSGLKNIQY	TRBV6-2/TRBV6-3	-
ASSLVAGTGELF	TRBV5-1	-
ASRGGTNSPLH	TRBV2	-
AINSGGAGNYGYT	TRBV10-3	once
ASSSVGGQGTPYHEQY	TRBV11-2	-
ASSFGETKQF	TRBV7-9	-
ASSLVLGGSNPDTQY	TRBV5-1	-
ASSQGTGTTGELF	TRBV3-1/TRBV3-2	-
ASNPRSGGYEQY	TRBV7-9	-
ASSFGIGQGNQPQH	TRBV5-6	-
ASTRGGYTDLISGNTIY	TRBV19	-
ASTGDRGGYNEQF	TRBV28	-